A selection of T cell receptor beta chains follows, all from one sample in a study of post-analysis software for immune sequencing data. In TCRdb, the PCR reads were re-called with MiXCR into one record per CDR3 protein. Of about 560,000 distinct CDR3 sequences listed, 44% are singletons. The material sequenced was blood. The receptors originated from a girl between 5 and 17 years old with multiple sclerosis. Both conserved end residues are part of each CDR3. D genes are given only for firm matches. Clone size, where shown, is once, few, many, or a class for clones that have expanded.

13,TRBV29-1,TRBD1,-,TRBJ1-1,TGCAACGGTGGGACAGGGATGAACACTGAAGCTTTCTTT,CNGGTGMNTEAFF
16,TRBV12-3/TRBV12-4,TRBD1,once,TRBJ1-1,TGTGCCAGCAGTAGGCCAGGGGGCACCTTAAACACTGAAGCTTTCTTT,CASSRPGGTLNTEAFF
11,TRBV6-6,-,-,TRBJ1-6,TGTGCCAGCCAGGGCAATTCACCCCTCCACTTT,CASQGNSPLHF
13,TRBV20-1,TRBD2,-,TRBJ2-5,TGCAGTGCCAATAGCGGGGGGAAAGAGACCCAGTACTTC,CSANSGGKETQYF
15,TRBV3-1,-,-,TRBJ2-5,TGTGCCAGCAGCCAGCCGATCTCTAGCGCCAATGAGCAGTACTTC,CASSQPISSANEQYF
14,TRBV6-2/TRBV6-3,-,-,TRBJ2-1,TGTGCCAGCAGCCGACTCCGACTAGACGATGAGCAGTTCTTC,CASSRLRLDDEQFF
16,TRBV27,TRBD1,-,TRBJ1-5,TGTGCCAGCAGTTATTCTCACGGGACAGGGGGGCAGCCCCAGCATTTT,CASSYSHGTGGQPQHF
14,TRBV10-3,-,few,TRBJ2-3,TGTGCCATCAGTGAGCGGGGTCCCACAGATACGCAGTATTTT,CAISERGPTDTQYF
15,TRBV10-3,-,few,TRBJ1-5,TGTGCCATCAGTGAGTCGGGGGGTAGCAATCAGCCCCAGCATTTT,CAISESGGSNQPQHF
18,TRBV5-1,TRBD2,-,TRBJ2-7,TGCGCCAGCAGCTTGGCCCCTAGCGGGGGGGCCCTCGTTTACGAGCAGTACTTC,CASSLAPSGGALVYEQYF
14,TRBV24-1,-,once,TRBJ1-2,TGTGCCACCAGTGATGCCGGGACGGAGTATGGCTACACCTTC,CATSDAGTEYGYTF
12,TRBV12-3/TRBV12-4,-,-,TRBJ2-1,TGTGCCAGCAGTCCGGGGGCGGGGGAGCAGTTCTTC,CASSPGAGEQFF
11,TRBV6-1,-,-,TRBJ2-5,TGTGCCAGCGGCCGCGATGGGGAGCAGTACTTC,CASGRDGEQYF
16,TRBV9,TRBD2,once,TRBJ2-2,TGTGCCAGCAGCGTTTGGACTAGCGGGAACACCGGGGAGCGGTTTTTT,CASSVWTSGNTGERFF
20,TRBV5-1,TRBD2,-,TRBJ2-1,TGCGCCAGCAGCTTGGGGGCCGATGTCGCGGGAGGGTCCTCCTACAATGAGCAGTTCTTC,CASSLGADVAGGSSYNEQFF
14,TRBV10-3,TRBD2,-,TRBJ2-3,TGTGCCACTTCTAGCGGGAGTAACCCAGATACGCAGTATTTT,CATSSGSNPDTQYF
14,TRBV13,TRBD1,few,TRBJ1-2,TGTGCCAGCAGCTCCCGGGACAGGGAACATGGCTACACCTTC,CASSSRDREHGYTF
15,TRBV5-1,-,once,TRBJ2-7,TGCGCCAGCAGCTTGCTATTTATGAACGACTACGAGCAGTACTTC,CASSLLFMNDYEQYF
19,TRBV12-3/TRBV12-4,-,-,TRBJ2-3,TGTGCCAGCAGTTTAGCGACCTTGGGACCGGCGGTTAGGGCAGATGCGCAGTATTTT,CASSLATLGPAVRADAQYF
15,TRBV2,TRBD2,few,TRBJ2-7,TGTGCCAGCTCCCTAGGGACTAGCGCCTCCTACGAGCAGTACTTC,CASSLGTSASYEQYF
16,TRBV5-4,TRBD2,few,TRBJ2-1,TGTGCCAGCAGCCTCCCCCTACTAGCGGGAGGAGAAGAGCAGTTCTTC,CASSLPLLAGGEEQFF
12,TRBV9,-,few,TRBJ2-1,TGTGCCAGCAGCGTAGGCCGGGACACTCAGTTCTTC,CASSVGRDTQFF
15,TRBV7-6,-,-,TRBJ2-7,TGTGCCAGCAGCTCCCAGGGGGGGCACACCTACGAGCAGTACTTC,CASSSQGGHTYEQYF
14,TRBV5-5,-,few,TRBJ2-7,TGTGCCAGCAGCTTGGAGCCGGTGATCAGGGAGCAGTACTTC,CASSLEPVIREQYF
14,TRBV10-2,-,-,TRBJ2-7,TGCGCCAGTAGTGAGCCGGACAGCTCCTACGAGCAGTACTTC,CASSEPDSSYEQYF